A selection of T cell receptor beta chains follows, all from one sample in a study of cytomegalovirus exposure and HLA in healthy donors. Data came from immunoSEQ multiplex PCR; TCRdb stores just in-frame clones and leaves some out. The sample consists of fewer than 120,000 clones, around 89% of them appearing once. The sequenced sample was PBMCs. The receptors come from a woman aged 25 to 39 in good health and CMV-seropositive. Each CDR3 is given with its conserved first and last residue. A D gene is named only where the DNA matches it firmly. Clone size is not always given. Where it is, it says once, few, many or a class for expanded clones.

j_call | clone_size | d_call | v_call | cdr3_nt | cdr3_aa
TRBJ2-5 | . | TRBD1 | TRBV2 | TGTGCCAGCATCGGGACAGGGGGCCCGACCCAGTACTTC | CASIGTGGPTQYF
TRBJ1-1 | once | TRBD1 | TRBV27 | TGTGCCAGCAGACGGACAGGGGGTATCACTGAAGCTTTCTTT | CASRRTGGITEAFF
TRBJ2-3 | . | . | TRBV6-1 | TGTGCCAGCAGAAGGGACTTCTCAGATACGCAGTATTTT | CASRRDFSDTQYF
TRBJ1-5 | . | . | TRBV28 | TGTGCCAGCAGGGGGCAGGGCTATCAGCCCCAGCATTTT | CASRGQGYQPQHF
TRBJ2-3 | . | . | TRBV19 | TGTGCCAGTAGTGTCGGGACAACAACAGATACGCAGTATTTT | CASSVGTTTDTQYF
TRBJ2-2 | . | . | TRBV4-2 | TGTGCCAGCAGCCAGGGCAGGGGTGACACCGGGGAGCTGTTTTTT | CASSQGRGDTGELFF
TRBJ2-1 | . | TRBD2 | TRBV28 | TGTGCCAGCAGTTCTCTCAGACTAGCGGGAGTATACAATGAGCAGTTCTTC | CASSSLRLAGVYNEQFF
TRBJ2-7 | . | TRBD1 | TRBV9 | TGTGCCAGCAGCGTAGGAGCGGGACAGGGATACGAGCAGTACTTC | CASSVGAGQGYEQYF
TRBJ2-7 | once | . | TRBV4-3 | TGCGCCAGCAGCCAATATTCCGGCTACGAGCAGTACTTC | CASSQYSGYEQYF
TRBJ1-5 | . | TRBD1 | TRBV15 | TGTGCCACCAGCAGGTCACAGGGGCAGCCCCAGCATTTT | CATSRSQGQPQHF
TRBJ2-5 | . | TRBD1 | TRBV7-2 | TGTGCCAGCAGCTCCCCCTTAGGGACAGTCGATCAAGAGACCCAGTACTTC | CASSSPLGTVDQETQYF
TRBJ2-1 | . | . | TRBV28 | TGTGCCAGCAGTACCCGTTCGGAGGATGAGCAGTTCTTC | CASSTRSEDEQFF
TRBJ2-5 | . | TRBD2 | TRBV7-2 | TGTGCCAGCAGCTTAGGGGGCGGGAGGGAAGAGACCCAGTACTTC | CASSLGGGREETQYF
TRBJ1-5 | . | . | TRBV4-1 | TGCGCCAGCAGCCAAGTGGTAGGGGGATATAGCAATCAGCCCCAGCATTTT | CASSQVVGGYSNQPQHF
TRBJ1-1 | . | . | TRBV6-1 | TGTGCCAGCAGTGTATTAAGGGACAAGCCTGAAGCTTTCTTT | CASSVLRDKPEAFF
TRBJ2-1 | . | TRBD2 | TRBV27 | TGTGCCAGCAGTCCCGGGACACCGGGACTAGCGGTAGCCTCCTACAATGAGCAGTTCTTC | CASSPGTPGLAVASYNEQFF
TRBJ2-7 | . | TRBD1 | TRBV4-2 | TGTGCCAGCAGCCATAGGACAGGGCTCTCCTACGAGCAGTACTTC | CASSHRTGLSYEQYF
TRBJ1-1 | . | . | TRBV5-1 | TGCGCCAGCAGCTTGGGGACAGACAACACTGAAGCTTTCTTT | CASSLGTDNTEAFF
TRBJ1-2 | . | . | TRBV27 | TGTGCCAGCAGTTCCCTTAGACAGGTAGCTAACTATGGCTACACCTTC | CASSSLRQVANYGYTF
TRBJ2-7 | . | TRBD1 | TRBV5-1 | TGCGCCAGCAGCTCAGCGGCGCAGGGGGTCTACGAGCAGTACTTC | CASSSAAQGVYEQYF
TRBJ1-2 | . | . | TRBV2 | TGTTGCACTGGGTCAGGGGACCATAACTATGGCTACACCTTC | CCTGSGDHNYGYTF
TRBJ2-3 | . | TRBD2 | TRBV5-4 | TGTGCCAGCAGACCCCGGACTAGCGGGAGTGCAGATACGCAGTATTTT | CASRPRTSGSADTQYF
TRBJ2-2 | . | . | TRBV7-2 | TGTGCCAGCAGCCCCCTACCCGACACCGGGGAGCTGTTTTTT | CASSPLPDTGELFF
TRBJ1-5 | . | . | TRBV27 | TGTGCCAGCAGTTTCGTAGGGGATCAGCCCCAGCATTTT | CASSFVGDQPQHF
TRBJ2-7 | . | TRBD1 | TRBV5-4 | TGTGCCAGCAGCTCCGGGACAGAAGTCTACGAGCAGTACTTC | CASSSGTEVYEQYF
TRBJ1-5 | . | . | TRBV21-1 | TGTGCCAGCAGCAAAGTAGTCCAGCCCCAGCATTTT | CASSKVVQPQHF
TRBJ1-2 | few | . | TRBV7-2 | TGTGCCAGCAGCCTACAGGGTATTAACTATGGCTACACCTTC | CASSLQGINYGYTF
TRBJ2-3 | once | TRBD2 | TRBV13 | TGTGCCAGCAGCCCTCGGGAGGGGGGTGCAGATACGCAGTATTTT | CASSPREGGADTQYF
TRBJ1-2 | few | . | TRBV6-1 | TGTGCCAGCAGTGAAAATCCAGCAGGAGGCAGCTATGGCTACACCTTC | CASSENPAGGSYGYTF
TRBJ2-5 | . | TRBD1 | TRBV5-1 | TGCGCCAGCTCCTGGGTCGGGACAGCCCAAGAGACCCAGTACTTC | CASSWVGTAQETQYF
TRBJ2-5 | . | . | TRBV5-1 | TGCGCCAGCAGCTTGGCTAAACAAGAGACCCAGTACTTC | CASSLAKQETQYF